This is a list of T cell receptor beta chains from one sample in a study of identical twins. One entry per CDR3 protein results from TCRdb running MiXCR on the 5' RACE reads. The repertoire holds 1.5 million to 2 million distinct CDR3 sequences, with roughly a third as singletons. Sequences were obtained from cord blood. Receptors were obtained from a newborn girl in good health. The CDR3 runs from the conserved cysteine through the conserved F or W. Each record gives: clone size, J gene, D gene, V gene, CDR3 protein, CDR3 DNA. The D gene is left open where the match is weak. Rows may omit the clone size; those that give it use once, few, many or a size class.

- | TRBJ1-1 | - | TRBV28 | CASSLLAGTGEAFF | TGTGCCAGCAGTTTATTGGCGGGGACGGGTGAAGCTTTCTTT
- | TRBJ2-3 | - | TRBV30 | CAWSHQGVDTQYF | TGTGCCTGGAGTCATCAGGGCGTAGATACGCAGTATTTT
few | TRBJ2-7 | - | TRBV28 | CASSFSPRDTYEQYF | TGTGCCAGCAGTTTTTCCCCCCGGGACACCTACGAGCAGTACTTC
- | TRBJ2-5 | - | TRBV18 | CASSPGYAEETQYF | TGTGCCAGCTCACCAGGTTACGCGGAAGAGACCCAGTACTTC
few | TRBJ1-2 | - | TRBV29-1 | CSVEEPYGYTF | TGCAGCGTTGAGGAACCGTATGGCTACACCTTC
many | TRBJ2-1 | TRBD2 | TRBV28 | CASSLSTSGDNEQFF | TGTGCCAGCAGTTTGTCGACTAGCGGCGACAATGAGCAGTTCTTC
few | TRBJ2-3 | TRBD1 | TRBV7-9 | CASSRRTGGLDTQYF | TGTGCCAGCAGCCGAAGGACAGGGGGATTAGATACGCAGTATTTT
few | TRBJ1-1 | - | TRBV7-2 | CASSLTTTEAFF | TGTGCCAGCAGCTTAACGACAACTGAAGCTTTCTTT
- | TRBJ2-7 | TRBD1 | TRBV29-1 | CSIPGGSEQYF | TGCAGCATTCCAGGGGGCAGTGAGCAGTACTTC
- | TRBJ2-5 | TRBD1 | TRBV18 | CASSPSKQGSTQYF | TGTGCCAGCTCACCCTCTAAACAGGGGTCGACCCAGTACTTC
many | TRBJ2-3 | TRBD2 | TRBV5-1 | CASRLAGSTDTQYF | TGTGCCAGCAGACTAGCGGGAAGCACAGATACGCAGTATTTT
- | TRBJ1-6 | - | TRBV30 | CAWRGSYNSPLHF | TGTGCCTGGAGGGGCTCCTATAATTCACCCCTCCACTTT
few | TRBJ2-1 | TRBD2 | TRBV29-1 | CSVFSGGPYNEQFF | TGCAGCGTTTTTAGCGGGGGCCCCTACAATGAGCAGTTCTTC
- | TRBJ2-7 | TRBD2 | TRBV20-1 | CSARRGSRSYEQYF | TGCAGTGCTAGGCGGGGGAGCCGTTCCTACGAGCAGTACTTC
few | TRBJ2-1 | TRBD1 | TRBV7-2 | CASSTDRGDVEQFF | TGTGCCAGCAGCACGGACAGGGGTGACGTTGAGCAGTTCTTC
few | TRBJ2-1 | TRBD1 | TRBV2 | CASRRPTGGGSNEQFF | TGTGCCAGCAGGCGACCGACAGGGGGTGGCTCCAATGAGCAGTTCTTC
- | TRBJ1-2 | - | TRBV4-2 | CASSQDWGRGSGNYGYTF | TGTGCCAGCAGCCAAGATTGGGGAAGGGGGAGTGGGAACTATGGCTACACCTTC
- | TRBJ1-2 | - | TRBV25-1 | CASSDGVTASYGYTF | TGTGCCAGCAGTGACGGGGTGACGGCGTCCTATGGCTACACCTTC
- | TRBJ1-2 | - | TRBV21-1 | CASSKRVRGYGYTF | TGTGCCAGCAGCAAAAGAGTAAGAGGCTATGGCTACACCTTC
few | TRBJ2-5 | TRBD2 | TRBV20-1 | CSPPDRTRTQYF | TGCAGTCCCCCTGACCGGACTAGGACCCAGTACTTC
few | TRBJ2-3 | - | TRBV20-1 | CSAPRGTDTQYF | TGCAGTGCACCCCGAGGCACAGATACGCAGTATTTT
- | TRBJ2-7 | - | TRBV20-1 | CSASRTHNEQYF | TGCAGTGCTAGTCGGACCCACAATGAGCAGTACTTC
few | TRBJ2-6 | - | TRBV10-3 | CAISVPKDGSSGANVLTF | TGTGCCATCAGTGTACCCAAGGATGGGAGCTCTGGGGCCAACGTCCTGACTTTC
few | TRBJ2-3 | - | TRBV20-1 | CSALRGLLTDTQYF | TGCAGTGCCCTCCGGGGCCTCCTCACAGATACGCAGTATTTT
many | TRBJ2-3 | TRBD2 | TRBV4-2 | CASSQEGGSSDTQYF | TGTGCCAGCAGCCAAGAGGGAGGGAGTTCAGATACGCAGTATTTT
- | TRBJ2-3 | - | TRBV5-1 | CASSLAGGAITDTQYF | TGCGCCAGCAGCTTGGCCGGCGGGGCTATCACAGATACGCAGTATTTT
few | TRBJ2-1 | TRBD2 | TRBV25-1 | CASSARGGNNEQFF | TGTGCCAGCAGTGCGCGGGGGGGAAACAATGAGCAGTTCTTC
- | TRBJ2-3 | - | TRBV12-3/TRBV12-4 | CASSSGRLTDTQYF | TGTGCCAGCAGTTCAGGTCGGCTCACAGATACGCAGTATTTT
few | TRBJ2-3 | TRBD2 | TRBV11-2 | CASSTGTSAYTDTQYF | TGTGCCAGCAGCACCGGGACTAGCGCATACACAGATACGCAGTATTTT
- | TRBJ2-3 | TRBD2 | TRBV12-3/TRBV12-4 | CASSFWTSADMQYF | TGTGCCAGCAGTTTTTGGACTAGCGCGGATATGCAGTATTTT
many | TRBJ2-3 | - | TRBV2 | CASSEHQLKQDTQYF | TGTGCCAGCAGTGAACACCAATTAAAACAGGATACGCAGTATTTT
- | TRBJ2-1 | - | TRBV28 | CASSLGGPGPWVNEQFF | TGTGCCAGCAGTTTAGGGGGACCGGGACCGTGGGTAAATGAGCAGTTCTTC
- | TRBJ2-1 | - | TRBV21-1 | CASSPLRLAGGYSEQFF | TGTGCCAGCAGCCCCCTCAGGCTAGCGGGGGGTTATAGTGAGCAGTTCTTC
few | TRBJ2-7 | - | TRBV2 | CASSEALVSREQYF | TGTGCCAGCAGTGAAGCGCTAGTCTCCCGCGAGCAGTACTTC
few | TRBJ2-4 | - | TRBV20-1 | CSAREDLGPKNIQYF | TGCAGTGCTAGAGAAGACCTTGGGCCCAAAAACATTCAGTACTTC
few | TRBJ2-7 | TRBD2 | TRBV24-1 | CATSDPTSGKSIQYF | TGTGCCACCAGTGATCCGACTAGCGGGAAAAGTATCCAGTACTTC
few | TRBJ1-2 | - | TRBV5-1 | CASRPEANYGYTF | TGCGCCAGCAGACCGGAGGCTAACTATGGCTACACCTTC
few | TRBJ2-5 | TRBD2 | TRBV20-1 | CSARVTSGSYNEQYF | TGCAGTGCTAGAGTGACTAGCGGGAGTTACAATGAGCAGTACTTC
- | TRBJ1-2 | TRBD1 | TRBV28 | CASSLSMGPGGGYTF | TGTGCCAGCAGTTTATCGATGGGGCCAGGGGGTGGCTACACCTTC